The TCR beta chain described here comes from a study of cytomegalovirus exposure and HLA in healthy donors (dated by TCRdb to about 2017). As for the study more broadly: An earlier analysis of 587 of the donors reported 250 to 300 Gb of sequence data and around 120 million unique TCR beta sequences from roughly 200 million T cells. The number of donors typed differed by locus, with about 629-640 for A, B, C, DRB1 and DQB1, around 560 for DQA1, about 610 for DPA1, and some 450 for DPB1. Among the 398 genotyped donors, around 81% belonged to the genetic ancestry cluster associated with self-reported Caucasian donors. The study aimed to test whether cataloging public T cell receptors could reveal signatures of past pathogen exposure. In a later genetic analysis, genome-wide SNP genotypes for 398 of the 666 donors were used, and that subset was treated as a discovery cohort. A later analysis re-analyzed previously published TCR beta repertoires from about 730 donors and added high-resolution HLA genotyping to study TCR occurrence patterns. About 300 gigabases of sequencing data and 80 million or so unique TCR sequences were included in an early release covering around 600 HLA-typed donors. A handful of DR-DQ haplotypes were handled as single units for association and clustering because linkage in the cohort was strong. Donor age, sex, ethnicity and CMV serostatus were compiled together with the repertoire data. On average, roughly 200,000 unique TCR beta nucleotide sequences were sequenced per donor among some 420 genotyped donors of the cohort, with 15% to 20% of those sequences being non-productive. To predict cytomegalovirus infection status, the study brought together high-throughput TCR immunosequencing, statistical association of individual TCRs with disease status, and machine learning. Besides the first cohort of about 730 subjects, a separate validation cohort made up of 120 different subjects was used. An earlier analysis of some 600 of the donors applied high-throughput TCR beta sequencing to assess whether each TCR beta V gene segment acted as functional or pseudogenic. Using immunosequencing, the study profiled T cell repertoires from 550 to 750 subjects and related those repertoires to cytomegalovirus serostatus. Class I and class II HLA loci were covered by the typing at four-digit resolution. Every repertoire in the discovery cohort had been generated on one and the same sequencing platform. In the later analysis, no new phenotypic data were used to find candidate immune exposures; instead, reliance was placed on TCR beta sequences and their occurrence across donors. Overall study outcomes, separate from this receptor: In a later genetic analysis, fewer N-insertions in productive TCRs were reported among donors in an Asian-associated ancestry cluster than the roughly 700-donor mean. Several of the top co-occurrence clusters appeared to be linked to parvovirus B19, influenza, CMV and Epstein-Barr virus, according to a later analysis. A later genetic analysis associated a missense DCLRE1C variant with V-gene and J-gene trimming of TCR beta chains, and an independent cohort replicated the association. When HLA alleles, especially DR and DQ, strongly co-occurred, TCR associations were difficult to assign to individual alleles. The study listed around 160 TCR beta chains as associated with cytomegalovirus. The authors suggested that the approach could potentially be generalized to other disease states and immunological phenotypes. In a later analysis, HLA-associated TCR beta chains showed more clonal expansion and lower generation probabilities than non-associated chains that were equally common. The sequencing pipeline was judged likely to have produced a cluster of highly shared sequence variants as a technical artifact. An earlier analysis of approximately 500 of the donors showed that most TCR beta V segments appeared in productive rearrangements either about 87% or about 30% of the time, which broadly matched IMGT annotations. Correlated functional status among segregating V segments might reflect linkage disequilibrium, but an unknown experimental factor could not be ruled out. Because counts were too low, more than 15 rarely observed V segments, including chromosome 9 orphons, were left out of the earlier analysis of some 600 of the donors. Because some donors lacked HLA typing at each locus, the association tests relied only on the typed subset. The only immune exposure information available for the cohort was CMV serostatus. In a later analysis, most CMV-associated TCR beta chains were found to appear HLA-restricted, with HLA associations seemingly driven largely by CMV exposure. The 87-base-pair reads could not distinguish some IMGT-functional V segments, including TRBV6-2 and TRBV6-3, so those segments were excluded. Across donors, most TCR sequences were observed very rarely, whereas some public TCRs were present in many individuals. Presence/absence analyses assumed roughly uniform sequencing depth across donors, an assumption that may not hold. A further reported finding was that TCR beta sequences accurately predicted the HLA-A and HLA-B alleles for most subjects in the first cohort. In both the original and validation cohorts, the classifier was reported to diagnose cytomegalovirus status with high specificity and sensitivity. In a later analysis, 16,951 TCR beta sequences were associated with specific HLA alleles at a false discovery rate of 0.05. In this cohort, only TCR beta chains were sequenced, and detectable features were limited by the absence of alpha or paired-chain data. In a later analysis, TCR association rates were found to vary across HLA loci, with the most associated TCRs seen for DRB1 alleles and the fewest for HLA-C alleles. A few of the identified cytomegalovirus-associated TCR beta chains were confirmed in vitro to be specific for cytomegalovirus antigens.

Library method: the immunoSEQ multiplex PCR assay. A mixture of 60 forward primers for TCR Vbeta segments and 13 reverse primers for TCR Jbeta segments was used in the multiplex PCR. Amplification of the CDR3 region of rearranged TCR beta genes was performed with a multiplex PCR assay on genomic DNA. On the Illumina HiSeq System, the amplified TCR beta libraries were sequenced as 87-base-pair reads. Per the source publication's procedure: A later analysis counted some 74 million unique TCR beta chains across the 640 or so repertoires, and around 9.9 million of these chains were shared by at least two donors. Raw reads were error-corrected and collapsed into unique sequences with a nearest-neighbor algorithm that merged closely related sequences to remove PCR and sequencing errors. CDR3 sequences were aligned to IMGT reference sequences to assign V, D and J gene segments. For a sequence to be retained, at least a six-nucleotide match to both a V gene segment and a J gene segment was required. A rearrangement was called productive if the CDR3 had no stop codons and remained in frame with V and J, and every other rearrangement was called non-productive. Following IMGT convention, CDR3 was defined as the stretch from the second conserved V-encoded cysteine to the conserved J-encoded phenylalanine. The earlier analysis of about 560 of the donors excluded any sequence lacking an unambiguous match to a single V gene segment. In an earlier analysis of roughly 500 of the donors, V segments were called functional above 56.7% productive rearrangements and were called segregating when the between-donor standard deviation exceeded 5%. A statistical classification framework was built to diagnose cytomegalovirus status from the catalog of TCR beta chain sequences. V and J gene assignment, in a later analysis, came from comparing TCR nucleotide sequences with IMGT/GENE-DB human TR gene sequences. In a later analysis, CDR3 sequences and most-parsimonious VDJ recombination scenarios were assigned using the TCRdist pipeline. In a later analysis, each TCR beta chain was defined by its CDR3 amino acid sequence together with its V-gene family, and reads lacking a unique V-gene family were excluded. A later analysis removed roughly 590 highly shared, low-generation-probability nucleotide sequences to deal with suspected cross-contamination and a sequencing artifact. In a later analysis, a clonal expansion index was calculated for each public chain from normalized within-repertoire ranks of inferred template counts. In a later analysis, generation probabilities were computed using a VDJ recombination model fitted to out-of-frame rearrangements, and the results were checked against IGoR. In a later analysis, hypergeometric tests were used to score TCR-TCR, TCR-HLA and TCR-CMV co-occurrence, with a repertoire-size bias correction applied to TCR pairs. In a later analysis, false discovery rates were estimated by permuting HLA or CMV assignments 20 times. In a later analysis, co-occurring TCRs were grouped with DBSCAN, and TCRdist sequence similarity was added when clustering was performed within HLA-allele-positive subsets. For co-occurrence clustering, repertoires with fewer than 30,000 or more than 120,000 public chains were excluded, along with roughly five repertoires with anomalous nucleotide sharing. Drawn from immuneACCESS, this table holds only the in-frame rearrangements with V and J called that TCRdb kept. Clones are partly lost; checked studies trace under half to an unresolved V gene and leave the rest unexplained. Clone size and the V and J calls come from that table; the DNA yielded D and trimming. The table for this sample lists some 210,000 clones; around 73% of them were counted only once. The biggest ten clones account for 3% to 4.5% of the sample.

This clone is a singleton in its sample. The clone's antigen remains unknown. Per-base quality was not reported, and no clone a single base away is much larger than it. Deletion took 4 bases off V and 2 bases off J, with a span of 8 bases between the germline ends. The CDR3, from cysteine to phenylalanine, totals 13 residues. Of all the DNA, just the CDR3 is kept, 39 bases in frame from base 1. From the germline V gene, CDR1 is MDHEN and CDR2 is SYDVKM. The cohort was made up of about 610 healthy bone marrow donors. All cohort members were sampled while nominally healthy, although unrecorded immune exposures were likely present. The donor was CMV seronegative and was included in the group of over 300 seronegative cohort members. Every donor gave a peripheral blood sample, and the peripheral blood mononuclear cells from that sample were used for TCR beta sequencing. The Qiagen DNeasy Blood Extraction Kit was used to extract genomic DNA from the blood cell samples.

The receptor chain draws on TRBV28 and TRBJ2-5; possibly the D gene is TRBD1, per 6 matching bases. This clonotype was sampled from a male donor in good health and CMV-seronegative. Sequences were obtained from PBMCs. CDR3 region: CASSSGQQETQYF. In nucleotides, the sequence is TGTGCCAGCAGTTCGGGACAACAAGAGACCCAGTACTTC.